Presented here are 23 T cell receptor beta chains from one specimen sequenced in a study of blood T cell repertoires in COVID-19. Here immunoSEQ multiplex PCR was the method, and the copy in TCRdb shows in-frame clones only, minus some. The data contain around 300,000 clones, about 86% of them singletons. Sequences were obtained from peripheral blood. These receptors were taken from a woman in her 30s who had recovered from COVID-19.

This clone has only one observation. The chain links TRBV30 to TRBJ2-2; TRBD1 might be the D (5 bases). Trimming cost V 4 bases and J 5 bases, with 8 bases left between them. This CDR3 is 12 amino acids long. Germline-derived CDR1 and CDR2 are GTSNPN and SVGIG (reference sequence). The CDR3 DNA is TGTGCCTGGACGCAGGGAACCGGGGAGCTGTTTTTT. As protein: CAWTQGTGELFF.

This chain uses TRBV6-1 with TRBJ1-3; tentatively, D is TRBD1 (6 bases). Germline assignment: CDR1 MNHNS and CDR2 SASEGT. The CDR3 runs 14 residues. V was cut by 3 bases and J by 3 bases, with 9 bases left in between. CDR3 bases: TGTGCCAGCAGTGATGTACAGGGTGGAAACACCATATATTTT. Translating it yields CASSDVQGGNTIYF.

The chain links TRBV2 to TRBJ2-4, with D perhaps TRBD1 (5 bases). The germline CDR1 and CDR2 sequences are SNHLY and FYNNEI. Trimming stripped 8 bases from V and 5 bases from J, with 16 bases between. The CDR3 is 14 residues long. The CDR3 nucleotides are TGTGCCAGCTGTAAGGACACCCTCGAAAACATTCAGTACTTC. This encodes CASCKDTLENIQYF. The full variable domain, completed using reference TRBV2 and TRBJ2-4, is EPEVTQTPSHQVTQMGQEVILRCVPISNHLYFYWYRQILGQKVEFLVSFYNNEISEKSEIFDDQFSVERPDGSNFTLKIRSTKLEDSAMYFCASCKDTLENIQYFGAGTRLSVL.

The chain joins TRBV2 to TRBJ2-5; 11 bases agree with TRBD2. The CDR3 consists of 13 residues. Germline CDR1 reads SNHLY; CDR2 reads FYNNEI. CDR3 bases: TGTGCTAGCGGGGGGGACCTCCAAGAGACCCAGTACTTC. This codes for CASGGDLQETQYF. The full variable domain, with the rest looked up from reference TRBV2 and TRBJ2-5, is EPEVTQTPSHQVTQMGQEVILRCVPISNHLYFYWYRQILGQKVEFLVSFYNNEISEKSEIFDDQFSVERPDGSNFTLKIRSTKLEDSAMYFCASGGDLQETQYFGPGTRLLVL.

The chain has TRBV10-3 and TRBJ2-1, with TRBD1 matching over 8 bases. Per the germline V gene, CDR1 is ENHRY and CDR2 is SYGVKD. The trim removed 9 bases at V and 7 bases at J, leaving 8 bases unmatched. This CDR3 spans 13 amino acids. The CDR3 DNA follows: TGTGCCATACTCGCGACAGGGGTTAATGAGCAGTTCTTC. The encoded protein is CAILATGVNEQFF.

The V call is TRBV20-1, the J call TRBJ2-1; 10 bases agree with TRBD1. The CDR3 extends over 14 amino acids. Germline trimming cut 3 bases from V and 7 bases from J; bases unmatched to any gene: 6. CDR1 and CDR2 from the germline V gene are DFQATT and SNEGSKA (reference sequence). The CDR3 region is CSASEDRGGNEQFF. CDR3 nucleotide sequence: TGCAGTGCTAGTGAGGACAGGGGGGGAAATGAGCAGTTCTTC.

The chain has TRBV9 and TRBJ2-2; TRBD2 might be the D (5 bases). In germline, CDR1 is SGDLS, CDR2 YYNGEE. The CDR3 has 14 amino acids. V was pared by 1 base and J by 6 bases, with 10 bases between. For the CDR3, the DNA is TGTGCCAGCAGCGTAAGTGGGAGCCCCGGGGAGCTGTTTTTT. It translates to CASSVSGSPGELFF.

The CDR3: CASSFGRNQPQHF. CDR3 DNA sequence: TGTGCCAGCAGCTTTGGGCGAAATCAGCCCCAGCATTTT. J is TRBJ1-5 and V is TRBV5-8; D not resolved. The germline V and J ends were trimmed by 2 bases and 4 bases, with 7 bases remaining between them. CDR1 SGHTS and CDR2 YDEGEE come from the germline V gene. This CDR3 comprises 13 residues.

The chain employs TRBV10-3 and TRBJ1-2; D remains ambiguous. Germline assignment: CDR1 ENHRY and CDR2 SYGVKD. CDR3 length: 13 amino acids. V gave up 8 bases and J gave up 0 bases, with 10 bases separating them. In DNA form, the CDR3 reads TGTGCCATCGCGGCAGATTCTAACTATGGCTACACCTTC. Protein product: CAIAADSNYGYTF.

The V and J genes are TRBV7-2 and TRBJ2-7; 11 bases match TRBD1. Germline V CDR1 and CDR2: SGHTA, FQGNSA. Losses at the gene ends were 5 bases for V and 2 bases for J; bases not matched to a gene: 5. The CDR3 loop spans 15 amino acids. The CDR3 spells CASSHGQGAAYEQYF. For the CDR3, the DNA is TGTGCCAGCAGCCACGGACAGGGGGCGGCCTACGAGCAGTACTTC. Combining the CDR3 with reference TRBV7-2 and TRBJ2-7 gives the whole variable domain GAGVSQSPSNKVTEKGKDVELRCDPISGHTALYWYRQSLGQGLEFLIYFQGNSAPDKSGLPSDRFSAERTGGSVSTLTIQRTQQEDSAVYLCASSHGQGAAYEQYFGPGTRLTVT.

This chain links TRBV9 with TRBJ2-1; the D is unclear. With 3 bases removed from V and 4 bases from J, the gap between germline ends came to 5 bases. This CDR3 region has 12 residues. CDR1 is SGDLS and CDR2 is YYNGEE in the germline V gene. DNA for the CDR3: TGTGCCAGCAGCGCGGTTTACAATGAGCAGTTCTTC. It specifies CASSAVYNEQFF.

This chain joins TRBV6-5 and TRBJ1-6, with 7 positions matching TRBD1. Germline assignment: CDR1 MNHEY and CDR2 SVGAGI. The CDR3 runs 16 residues. V shed 0 bases, J shed 4 bases, and the junction held 3 bases outside the gene matches. This CDR3 is CASSYSGDSYNSPLHF. As DNA, the CDR3 is TGTGCCAGCAGTTACTCGGGGGACAGTTATAATTCACCCCTCCACTTT.

The chain uses TRBV13 and TRBJ2-3, with 10 bases identical to TRBD2. In germline, CDR1 is PRHDT, CDR2 FYEKMQ (reference sequence). V lost 5 bases, J lost 5 bases, and 10 bases stayed unmatched. The CDR3 spans 16 residues. The CDR3, as DNA: TGTGCCAGCAGCACCTATGAGCGGGAGGGGGAAGATACGCAGTATTTT. Encoded protein: CASSTYEREGEDTQYF.

The chain combines TRBV7-2 with TRBJ1-2; no clear D gene. The V end was cut by 5 bases, the J end by 4 bases, with 17 bases between. Germline V gene sequence: CDR1 SGHTA, CDR2 FQGNSA. CDR3 length: 15 amino acids. CDR3 nucleotide sequence: TGTGCCAGCAGCCCTGAACGTGCGGGGAGCTATGGCTACACCTTC. This translates into CASSPERAGSYGYTF.

This clone was recorded once. The chain carries TRBV7-8 and TRBJ2-5; D ambiguous. The V end lost 1 base, the J end lost 1 base, and 4 bases lay between the germline ends. CDR1 and CDR2 from the germline V gene are SGHVS and FQNEAQ. This CDR3 has 13 residues. CDR3 DNA: TGTGCCAGCAGCTTAGGGCCCCAAGAGACCCAGTACTTC. Amino acids: CASSLGPQETQYF.

CDR3 amino acids: CASSALGVSGEKLFF. The DNA for the CDR3 is TGCGCCAGCAGTGCCCTTGGAGTGAGTGGGGAAAAACTGTTTTTT. This sequence joins TRBV10-2 and TRBJ1-4; no definite D call. The CDR3 runs to 15 residues. Germline values: CDR1 WSHSY, CDR2 SAAADI. V shed 4 bases and J shed 8 bases, with 17 bases lying between them.

The gene calls are TRBV5-4 and TRBJ2-1; perhaps TRBD2 as D (6 bases). CDR1 and CDR2 (germline): SGHNT, YYREEE (reference sequence). This CDR3 has 12 residues. The V gene lost 1 base and the J gene lost 10 bases, with 9 bases spanning the gap. The CDR3 DNA is TGTGCCAGCAGCTTGAGGGAGGCCGAGCAGTTCTTC. Translating gives CASSLREAEQFF.

This chain joins TRBV5-6 and TRBJ1-2, with TRBD1 matching over 8 bases. V lost 4 bases and J lost 2; bases outside the gene matches: 16. The CDR3 totals 18 residues. Looked up from germline, CDR1 is SGHDT and CDR2 is YYEEEE. As DNA, the CDR3 is TGTGCCAGCAGCCAAGAAACTTGGTCGACAGGGGCCAACTATGGCTACACCTTC. Amino acids: CASSQETWSTGANYGYTF.

V is TRBV5-4 and J is TRBJ2-2, with D possibly being TRBD1 (5 bases). The CDR3 covers 13 residues. The germline V and J ends were trimmed by 3 bases and 6 bases, with 9 bases remaining between them. CDR1 is SGHNT, CDR2 YYREEE, per germline (reference sequence). The CDR3 region is CASSSTAAGELFF. CDR3 coding DNA: TGTGCCAGCAGCTCGACAGCTGCCGGGGAGCTGTTTTTT.

The chain links TRBV27 to TRBJ2-3; tentatively, D is TRBD2 (6 bases). The germline CDR1 and CDR2 sequences are MNHEY and SMNVEV (reference sequence). Trimming left V 4 bases short and J 6 bases short, with 14 bases between. There are 14 residues in the CDR3. The DNA for the CDR3 is TGTGCCAGCAGTTCCCGACTAGTGAGGGATACGCAGTATTTT. It is translated as CASSSRLVRDTQYF.

The V gene is TRBV2, the J gene TRBJ2-1; D not certain. The germline CDR1 and CDR2 sequences are SNHLY and FYNNEI. This CDR3 contains 16 residues. Trimming shortened V by 2 bases and J by 3 bases, and 14 bases separated the two germline ends. CDR3 DNA sequence: TGTGCCAGCAGTGAATCTCCTAGTATGATCTACAATGAGCAGTTCTTC. Translating gives CASSESPSMIYNEQFF.

The chain links TRBV28 to TRBJ1-6, with D possibly matching TRBD1 (6 bases). The CDR3 length is 14 residues. Trimming left V 3 bases short and J 10 bases short, with 13 bases between. CDR1 is MDHEN and CDR2 is SYDVKM in the germline V gene. CDR3 DNA: TGTGCCAGCAGTTTGACAGGAGGTTGGTCACCCCTCCACTTT. It translates to CASSLTGGWSPLHF.

The CDR3 loop reads CASRGGVNYGYTF. The CDR3 nucleotides read TGTGCCAGCAGGGGAGGGGTGAACTATGGCTACACCTTC. The chain combines TRBV6-5 with TRBJ1-2, with D perhaps TRBD1 (5 bases). Germline V gene lookup returns CDR1 MNHEY and CDR2 SVGAGI. The CDR3 extends over 13 amino acids. V lost 6 bases and J 2 bases, leaving 10 bases between the germline ends.